This TCR beta chain was recovered during a study of T cells after posttransplantation cyclophosphamide. Clones were read by immunoSEQ multiplex PCR, and TCRdb kept only the in-frame ones, dropping some. Here the sample spans roughly 23,000 clones, less than 90% being singletons. Cyclophosphamide on days +3 and +4 followed busulfan-fludarabine conditioning and a marrow graft. With 4 bases clipped from V and 7 bases from J, the junction kept 13 bases outside the gene matches. Germline values: CDR1 SGDLS, CDR2 YYNGEE. The CDR3 is made up of 15 amino acids. Regarding this clone: Its antigen remains unidentified.

Whole-study findings and limits: Recipient CMV seropositivity and CMV reactivation strongly tracked TRB clonality. Later blood repertoires were often dominated by clones from the donor CD8+ memory compartment. Skin or GI-infiltrating T cells shared few TRB sequences with blood.

The origin of this receptor is a female patient under 45 who received an allogeneic stem cell transplant from an unrelated donor, was CMV-positive, and had no GVHD. Some T cells may be graft donor cells. The material was PBMCs, obtained after allogeneic stem cell transplant with posttransplant cyclophosphamide. The chain couples TRBV9 to TRBJ2-7; 8 bases agree with TRBD2. DNA of the CDR3: TGTGCCAGCAGCCTCTTGGCGGGGGGAGGAGAAGAGCAGTACTTC. Translated: CASSLLAGGGEEQYF.